This T cell receptor (beta chain) was found in a study of cytomegalovirus exposure and HLA in healthy donors. Study results and limitations: Other equally common chains were less clonally expanded than HLA-associated TCR beta chains, a later analysis showed. Specific recognition of CMV antigens was confirmed in vitro for a few chains (all CMV-associated). With DRB1 most and HLA-C fewest, TCR association rates differed between HLA loci in a later analysis.

Both 60 Vbeta primers and 13 Jbeta primers went into the PCR. This table comes from immunoSEQ multiplex PCR, and its TCRdb copy is limited to in-frame clones, with some not included. The sample lists 120,000 to 150,000 clones; around three quarters were seen once. In germline, CDR1 is MNHEY, CDR2 SMNVEV (reference sequence). This CDR3 is built from 13 residues. Trimming took off 11 bases at V and 4 bases at J, with 17 bases between the two ends. Donors were nominally healthy when sampled, though unrecorded immune exposures were likely. For this clone: Its specificity is unknown.

This TCR derives from a man between 35 and 55 years old in good health and CMV-seronegative. The chain couples TRBV27 to TRBJ1-1; D unclear. The material sequenced was PBMCs. The CDR3 DNA sequence: TGTGCCGGCTCGCCTATGGAGGTCACTGAAGCTTTCTTT. Translation gives CAGSPMEVTEAFF.